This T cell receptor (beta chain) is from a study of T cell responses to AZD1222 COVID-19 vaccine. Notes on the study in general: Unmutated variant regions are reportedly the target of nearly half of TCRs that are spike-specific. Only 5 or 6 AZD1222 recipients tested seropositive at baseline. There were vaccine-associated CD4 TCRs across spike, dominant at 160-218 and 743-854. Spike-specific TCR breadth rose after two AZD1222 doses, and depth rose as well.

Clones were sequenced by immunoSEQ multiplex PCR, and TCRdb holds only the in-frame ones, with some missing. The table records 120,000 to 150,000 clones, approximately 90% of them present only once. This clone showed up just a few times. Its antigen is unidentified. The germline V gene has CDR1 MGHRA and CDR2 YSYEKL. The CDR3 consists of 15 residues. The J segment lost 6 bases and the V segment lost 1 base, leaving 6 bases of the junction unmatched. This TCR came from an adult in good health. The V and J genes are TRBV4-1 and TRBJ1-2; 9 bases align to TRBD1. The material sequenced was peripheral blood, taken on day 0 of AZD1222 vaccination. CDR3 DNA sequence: TGCGCCAGCAGCCAAGTCGGGACAGGGCTCGATGGCTACACCTTC. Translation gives CASSQVGTGLDGYTF.